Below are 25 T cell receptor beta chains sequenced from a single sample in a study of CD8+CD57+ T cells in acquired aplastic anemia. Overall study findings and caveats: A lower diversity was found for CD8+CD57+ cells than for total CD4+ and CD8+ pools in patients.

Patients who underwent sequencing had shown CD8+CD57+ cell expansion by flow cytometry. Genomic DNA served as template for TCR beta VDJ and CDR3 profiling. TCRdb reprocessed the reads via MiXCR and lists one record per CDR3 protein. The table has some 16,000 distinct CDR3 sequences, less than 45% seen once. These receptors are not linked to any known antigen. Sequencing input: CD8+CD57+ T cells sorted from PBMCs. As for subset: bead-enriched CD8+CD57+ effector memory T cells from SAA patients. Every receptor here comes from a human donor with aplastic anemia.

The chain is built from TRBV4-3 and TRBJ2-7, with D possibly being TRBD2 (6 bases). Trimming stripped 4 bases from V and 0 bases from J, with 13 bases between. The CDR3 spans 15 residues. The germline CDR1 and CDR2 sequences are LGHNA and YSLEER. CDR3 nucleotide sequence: TGCGCCAGCAGCCCCGGGACCGGGAGCTCCTACGAGCAGTACTTC. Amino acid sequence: CASSPGTGSSYEQYF.

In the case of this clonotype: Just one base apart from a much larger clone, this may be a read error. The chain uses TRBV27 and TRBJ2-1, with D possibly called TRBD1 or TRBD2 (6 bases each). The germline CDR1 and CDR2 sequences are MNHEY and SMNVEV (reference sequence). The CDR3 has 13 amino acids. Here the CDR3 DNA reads TGTGCCAGCAGAAGACAGGACTACATTGAGCAGTTCTTC. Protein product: CASRRQDYIEQFF.

CDR3: CASSRTDGADTQYF. CDR3 coding DNA: TGTGCCAGCAGCAGGACTGACGGGGCGGATACGCAGTATTTT. This rearrangement joins TRBV7-2 to TRBJ2-3; D might be TRBD1 or TRBD2, each matching 5 bases. Germline V gene data show CDR1 as SGHTA and CDR2 as FQGNSA. V dropped 5 bases and J dropped 6 bases, with 15 bases sitting between them. The CDR3 contains 14 residues.

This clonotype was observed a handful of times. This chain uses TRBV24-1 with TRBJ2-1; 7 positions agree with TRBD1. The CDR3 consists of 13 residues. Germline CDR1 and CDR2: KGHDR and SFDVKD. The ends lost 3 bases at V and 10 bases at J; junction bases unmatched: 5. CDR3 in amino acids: CATSDQGDREQFF. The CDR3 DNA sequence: TGTGCCACCAGTGATCAAGGGGACAGAGAGCAGTTCTTC.

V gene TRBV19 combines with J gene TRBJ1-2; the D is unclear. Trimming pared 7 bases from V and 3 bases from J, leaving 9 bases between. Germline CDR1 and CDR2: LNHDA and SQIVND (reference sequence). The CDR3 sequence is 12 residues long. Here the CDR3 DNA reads TGTGCCAGTATAAATGAGGACTATGGCTACACCTTC. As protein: CASINEDYGYTF.

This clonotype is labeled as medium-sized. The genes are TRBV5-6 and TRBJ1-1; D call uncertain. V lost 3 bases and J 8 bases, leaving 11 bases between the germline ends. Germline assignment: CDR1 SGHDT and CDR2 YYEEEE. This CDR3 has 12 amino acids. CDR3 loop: CASSSGNLEAFF. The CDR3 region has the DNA TGTGCCAGCAGCTCCGGGAACCTAGAAGCTTTCTTT.

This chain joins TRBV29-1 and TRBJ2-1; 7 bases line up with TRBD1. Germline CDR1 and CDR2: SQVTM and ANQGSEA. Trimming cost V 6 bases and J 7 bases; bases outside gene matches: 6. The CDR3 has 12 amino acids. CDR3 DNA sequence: TGCAGCGTCCAGGGGGATCGGAATGAGCAGTTCTTC. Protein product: CSVQGDRNEQFF.

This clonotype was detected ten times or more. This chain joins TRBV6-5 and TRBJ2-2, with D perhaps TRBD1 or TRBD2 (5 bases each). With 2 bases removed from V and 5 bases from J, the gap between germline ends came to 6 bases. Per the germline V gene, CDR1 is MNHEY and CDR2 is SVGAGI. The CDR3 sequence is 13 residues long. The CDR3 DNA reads TGTGCCAGCAGTTACGGGGGTACCGGGGAGCTGTTTTTT. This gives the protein CASSYGGTGELFF.

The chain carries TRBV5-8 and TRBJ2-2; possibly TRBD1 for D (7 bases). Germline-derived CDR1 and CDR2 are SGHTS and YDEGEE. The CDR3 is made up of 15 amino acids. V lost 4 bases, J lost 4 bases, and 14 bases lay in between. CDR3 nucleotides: TGTGCCAGCAGCAGGAGGGGGCGCGGCACCGGGGAGCTGTTTTTT. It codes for CASSRRGRGTGELFF.

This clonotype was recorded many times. Written as DNA, the CDR3 is TGCGCCAGCAATACGTTGACTTCGAGCACCGGGGAGCTGTTTTTT. This sequence encodes CASNTLTSSTGELFF. V and J are TRBV10-2 and TRBJ2-2; D not certain. The CDR3 is 15 residues long. The germline V gene encodes CDR1 WSHSY and CDR2 SAAADI. Trimming cost V 7 bases and J 4 bases, with 16 bases left between them.

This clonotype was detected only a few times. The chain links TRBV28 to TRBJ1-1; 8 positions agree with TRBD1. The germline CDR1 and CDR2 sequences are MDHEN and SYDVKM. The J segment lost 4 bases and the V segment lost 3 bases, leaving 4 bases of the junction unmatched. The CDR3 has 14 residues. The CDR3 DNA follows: TGTGCCAGCAGTTTGCACAGGGGGAGCACTGAAGCTTTCTTT. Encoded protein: CASSLHRGSTEAFF. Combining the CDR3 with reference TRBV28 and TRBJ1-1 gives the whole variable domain DVKVTQSSRYLVKRTGEKVFLECVQDMDHENMFWYRQDPGLGLRLIYFSYDVKMKEKGDIPEGYSVSREKKERFSLILESASTNQTSMYLCASSLHRGSTEAFFGQGTRLTVV.

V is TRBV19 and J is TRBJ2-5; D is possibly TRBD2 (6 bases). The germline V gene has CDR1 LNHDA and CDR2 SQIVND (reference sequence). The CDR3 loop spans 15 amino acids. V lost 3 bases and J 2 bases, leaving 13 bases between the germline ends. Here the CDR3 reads CASSIARRAQETQYF. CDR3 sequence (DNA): TGTGCCAGTAGTATCGCCCGGAGGGCACAAGAGACCCAGTACTTC.

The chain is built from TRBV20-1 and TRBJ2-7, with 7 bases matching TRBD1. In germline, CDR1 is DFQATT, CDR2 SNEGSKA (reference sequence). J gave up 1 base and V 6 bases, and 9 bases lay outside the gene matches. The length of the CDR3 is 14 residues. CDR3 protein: CSAEFRGTSYEQYF. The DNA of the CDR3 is TGCAGTGCCGAGTTCAGGGGGACGTCCTACGAGCAGTACTTC.

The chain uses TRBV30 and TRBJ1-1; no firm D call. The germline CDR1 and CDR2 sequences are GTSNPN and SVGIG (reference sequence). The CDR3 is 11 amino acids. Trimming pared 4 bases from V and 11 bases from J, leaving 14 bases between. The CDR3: CAWNVNTYAFF. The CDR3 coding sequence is TGTGCCTGGAACGTAAACACTTATGCTTTCTTT. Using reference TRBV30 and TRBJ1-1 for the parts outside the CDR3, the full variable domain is SQTIHQWPATLVQPVGSPLSLECTVEGTSNPNLYWYRQAAGRGLQLLFYSVGIGQISSEVPQNLSASRPQDRQFILSSKKLLLSDSGFYLCAWNVNTYAFFGQGTRLTVV.

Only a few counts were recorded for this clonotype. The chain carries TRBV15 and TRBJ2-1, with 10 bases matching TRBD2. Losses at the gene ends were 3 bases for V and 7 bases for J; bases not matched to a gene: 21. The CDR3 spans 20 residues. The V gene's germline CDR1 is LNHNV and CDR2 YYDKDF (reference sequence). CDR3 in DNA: TGTGCCACCAGCAGCTTAATTCGCACCCTAGCGGGGGCTAACATGAATGAGCAGTTCTTC. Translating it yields CATSSLIRTLAGANMNEQFF.

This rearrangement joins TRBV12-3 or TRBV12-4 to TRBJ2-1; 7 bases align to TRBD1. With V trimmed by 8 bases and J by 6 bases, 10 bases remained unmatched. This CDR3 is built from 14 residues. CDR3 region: CASSNRDSPNEQFF. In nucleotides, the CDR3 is TGTGCCAGCTCTAACCGGGACAGTCCCAATGAGCAGTTCTTC.

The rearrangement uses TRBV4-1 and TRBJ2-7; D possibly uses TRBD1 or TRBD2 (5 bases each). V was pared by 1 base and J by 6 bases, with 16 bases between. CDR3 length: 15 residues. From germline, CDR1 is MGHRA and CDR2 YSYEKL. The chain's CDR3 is CASSQGFGAGAEQYV. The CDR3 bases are TGCGCCAGCAGCCAAGGGTTCGGGGCAGGAGCCGAGCAGTACGTC.

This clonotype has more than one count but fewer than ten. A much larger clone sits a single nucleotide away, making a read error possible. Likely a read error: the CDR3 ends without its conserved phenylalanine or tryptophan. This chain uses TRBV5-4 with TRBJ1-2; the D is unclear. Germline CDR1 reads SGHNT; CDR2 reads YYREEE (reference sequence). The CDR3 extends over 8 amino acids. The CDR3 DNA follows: TGTGCTAACTATGGCTACACCTCC. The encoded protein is CANYGYTS.

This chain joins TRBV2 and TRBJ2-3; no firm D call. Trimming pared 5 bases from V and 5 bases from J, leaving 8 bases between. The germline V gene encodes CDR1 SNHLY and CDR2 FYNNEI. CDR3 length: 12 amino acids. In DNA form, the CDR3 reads TGTGCCAGCAGTCCGGGCGTAGATACGCAGTATTTT. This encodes CASSPGVDTQYF.

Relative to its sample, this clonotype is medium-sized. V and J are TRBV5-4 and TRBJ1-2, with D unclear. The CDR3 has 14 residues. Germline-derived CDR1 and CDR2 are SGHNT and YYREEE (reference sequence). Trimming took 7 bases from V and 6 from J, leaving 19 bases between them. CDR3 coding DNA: TGTGCCAGCGGGCCGACTTCAATGGGAAATGGCTACACCTTC. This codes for CASGPTSMGNGYTF.

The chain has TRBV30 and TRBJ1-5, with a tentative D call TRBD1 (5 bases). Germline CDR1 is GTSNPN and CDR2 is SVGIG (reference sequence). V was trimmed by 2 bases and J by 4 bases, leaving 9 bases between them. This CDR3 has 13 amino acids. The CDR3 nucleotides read TGTGCCTGGAGTCTCGCAGGGAATCAGCCCCAGCATTTT. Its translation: CAWSLAGNQPQHF.

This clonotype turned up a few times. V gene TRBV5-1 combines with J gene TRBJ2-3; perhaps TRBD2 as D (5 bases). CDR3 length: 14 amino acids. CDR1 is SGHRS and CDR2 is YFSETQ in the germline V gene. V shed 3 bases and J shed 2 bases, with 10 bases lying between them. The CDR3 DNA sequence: TGCGCCAGCAGCTGGGCTAGCCCCACAGATACGCAGTATTTT. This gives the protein CASSWASPTDTQYF.

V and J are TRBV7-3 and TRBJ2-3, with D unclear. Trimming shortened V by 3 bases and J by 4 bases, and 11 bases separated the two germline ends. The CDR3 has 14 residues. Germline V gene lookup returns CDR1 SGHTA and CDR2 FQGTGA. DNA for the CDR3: TGTGCCAGCAGCTTTGGCCAGTACCCAGATACGCAGTATTTT. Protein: CASSFGQYPDTQYF.

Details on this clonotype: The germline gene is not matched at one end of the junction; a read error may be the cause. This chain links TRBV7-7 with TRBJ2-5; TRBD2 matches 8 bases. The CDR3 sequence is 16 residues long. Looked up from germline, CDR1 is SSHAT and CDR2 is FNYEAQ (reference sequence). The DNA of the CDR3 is TGTGCTAGCAGCTTAGCGGGGAGCCGTGACCAAGAGACCCAGTACTTC. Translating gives CASSLAGSRDQETQYF.

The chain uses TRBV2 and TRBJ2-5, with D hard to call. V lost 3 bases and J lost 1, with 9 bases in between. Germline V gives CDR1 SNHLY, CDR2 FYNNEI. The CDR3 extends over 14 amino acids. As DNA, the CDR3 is TGTGCCAGCAGTGAGTCGGGTTCCCAAGAGACCCAGTACTTC. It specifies CASSESGSQETQYF.